This T cell receptor (beta chain) was identified in a study of cytomegalovirus exposure and HLA in healthy donors. For the study at large: The early release's HLA-typed donors yielded about 85 million unique TCRs.

13 Jbeta primers and 60 Vbeta primers were used for the PCR. Sequencing used immunoSEQ multiplex PCR; TCRdb keeps in-frame clones, though not all of them. Among fewer than 250,000 clones listed, roughly 90% were seen once. General study results and limits: The authors later found HLA-associated TCR beta chains more clonally expanded than equally common others. A missense DCLRE1C variant was associated with V- and J-gene trimming of TCR beta chains in a later analysis, and an independent cohort replicated the association.

Per the germline V gene, CDR1 is SGHTA and CDR2 is FQGNSA. This CDR3 has 16 amino acids. Remarks on this clone: The target antigen is unknown.

The specimen sequenced was PBMCs. The chain links TRBV7-2 to TRBJ2-5; possible D gene TRBD1, 6 bases. The J call may be in error: the DNA end matches TRBJ2-7 better. The sequence came from a boy aged 2 to 10 in good health and CMV-seronegative. CDR3 in DNA: TGTGCCAGCAGCCGACGAGGGACATCTCCCTCCTACGAGCAGTACTTC. The encoded protein is CASSRRGTSPSYEQYF.